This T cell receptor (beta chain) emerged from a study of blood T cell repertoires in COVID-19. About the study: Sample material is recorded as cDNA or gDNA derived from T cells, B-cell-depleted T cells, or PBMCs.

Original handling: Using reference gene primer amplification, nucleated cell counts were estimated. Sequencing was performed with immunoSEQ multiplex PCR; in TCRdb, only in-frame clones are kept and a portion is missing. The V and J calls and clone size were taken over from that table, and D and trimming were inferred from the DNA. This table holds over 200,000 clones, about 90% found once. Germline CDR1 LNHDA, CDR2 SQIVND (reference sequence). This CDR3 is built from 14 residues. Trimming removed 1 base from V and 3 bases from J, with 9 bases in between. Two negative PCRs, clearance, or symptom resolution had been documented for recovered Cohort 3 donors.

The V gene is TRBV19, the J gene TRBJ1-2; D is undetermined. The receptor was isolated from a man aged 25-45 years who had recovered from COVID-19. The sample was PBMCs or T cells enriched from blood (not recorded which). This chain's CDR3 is CASSIVRADYGYTF. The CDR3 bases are TGTGCCAGTAGTATAGTGAGGGCGGACTATGGCTACACCTTC.